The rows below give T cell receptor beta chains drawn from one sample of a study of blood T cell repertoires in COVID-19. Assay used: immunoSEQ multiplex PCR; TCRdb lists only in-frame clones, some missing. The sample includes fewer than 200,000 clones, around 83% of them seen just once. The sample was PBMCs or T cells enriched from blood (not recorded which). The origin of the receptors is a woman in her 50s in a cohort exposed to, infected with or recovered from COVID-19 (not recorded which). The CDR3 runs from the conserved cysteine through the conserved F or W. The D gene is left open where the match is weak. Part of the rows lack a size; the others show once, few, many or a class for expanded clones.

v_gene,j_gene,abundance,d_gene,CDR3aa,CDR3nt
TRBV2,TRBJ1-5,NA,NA,CASSESVSQPQHF,TGTGCCAGCAGTGAATCCGTATCTCAGCCCCAGCATTTT
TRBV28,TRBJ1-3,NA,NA,CASRSGQSSSGNTIYF,TGTGCCAGCAGGTCGGGACAATCGAGCTCTGGAAACACCATATATTTT
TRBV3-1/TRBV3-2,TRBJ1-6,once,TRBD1,CASRNTTKGDRGRSPLHF,TGTGCCAGCCGAAATACCACAAAGGGGGACAGGGGAAGGTCACCCCTCCACTTT
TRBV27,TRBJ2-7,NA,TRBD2,CASSLVGTSGVYEQYF,TGTGCCAGCAGTTTAGTCGGGACTAGCGGGGTCTACGAGCAGTACTTC
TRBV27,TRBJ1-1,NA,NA,CASSPQGYTEAFF,TGTGCCAGCAGTCCGCAGGGATACACTGAAGCTTTCTTT
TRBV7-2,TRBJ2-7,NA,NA,CASSLGGGGRQYF,TGTGCCAGCAGCTTAGGGGGAGGAGGCCGGCAGTACTTC
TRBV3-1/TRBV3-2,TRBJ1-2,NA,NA,CASSQSTGNYGYTF,TGTGCCAGCAGCCAGTCTACAGGGAACTATGGCTACACCTTC
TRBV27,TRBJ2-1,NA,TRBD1,CASGQGYNEQFF,TGTGCCAGCGGACAGGGGTATAATGAGCAGTTCTTC
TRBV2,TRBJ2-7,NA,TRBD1,CASGSGQGTYEQYF,TGTGCCAGCGGATCGGGACAGGGTACCTACGAGCAGTACTTC
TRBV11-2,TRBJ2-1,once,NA,CASSPSGFYNEQFF,TGTGCCAGCAGCCCGTCCGGGTTTTACAATGAGCAGTTCTTC
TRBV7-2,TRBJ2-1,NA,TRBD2,CASSFVSGGRGDEQFF,TGTGCCAGCAGCTTCGTTAGCGGGGGGCGAGGTGATGAGCAGTTCTTC
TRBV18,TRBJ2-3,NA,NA,CASSPFSSSPGDTQYF,TGTGCCAGCTCACCATTCTCTTCGTCCCCGGGGGATACGCAGTATTTT
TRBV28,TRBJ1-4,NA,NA,CASTGGPEFWSEKLFF,TGTGCCAGCACTGGCGGGCCGGAGTTCTGGAGCGAAAAACTGTTTTTT
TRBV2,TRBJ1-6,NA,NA,CASRVDRSSYNSPLHF,TGTGCCAGCAGGGTAGACAGGAGCTCCTATAATTCACCCCTCCACTTT
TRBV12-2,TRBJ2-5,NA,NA,CASRSRIAGVATQYF,TGTGCAAGTCGCTCGAGGATAGCGGGGGTAGCGACCCAGTACTTC
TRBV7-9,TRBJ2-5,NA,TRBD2,CASSSWTGPSGGVETQYF,TGTGCCAGCAGCTCCTGGACAGGGCCCAGCGGGGGGGTTGAGACCCAGTACTTC
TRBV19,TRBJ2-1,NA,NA,CASSIRGSRYNEQFF,TGTGCCAGTAGTATTCGAGGAAGTCGCTACAATGAGCAGTTCTTC
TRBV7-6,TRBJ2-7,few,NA,CASSLAGGGAEQYF,TGTGCCAGCAGCTTAGCAGGGGGTGGAGCCGAGCAGTACTTC
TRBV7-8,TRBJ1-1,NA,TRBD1,CASSLGTGKMNTEAFF,TGTGCCAGCAGCTTGGGGACAGGGAAAATGAACACTGAAGCTTTCTTT
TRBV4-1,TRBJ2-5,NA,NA,CASSQPLAQEETQYF,TGCGCCAGCAGCCAACCTCTAGCGCAGGAAGAGACCCAGTACTTC
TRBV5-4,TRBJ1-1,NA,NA,CASSAQDRSRTEAFF,TGTGCCAGCAGCGCCCAGGACAGATCAAGGACTGAAGCTTTCTTT
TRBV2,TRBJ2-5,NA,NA,CASSPDRSSETQYF,TGTGCCAGCAGCCCGGACAGAAGCTCAGAGACCCAGTACTTC
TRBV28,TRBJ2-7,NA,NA,CASSLPLGTLDEQYF,TGTGCCAGCAGTTTACCTCTAGGAACTCTCGACGAGCAGTACTTC
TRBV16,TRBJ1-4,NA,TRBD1,CASSQTTTGVDEKLFF,TGTGCCAGCAGCCAAACGACTACAGGGGTAGATGAAAAACTGTTTTTT
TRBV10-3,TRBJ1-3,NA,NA,CATLIGSAGDLISGNTIYF,TGTGCCACCCTTATAGGTTCGGCAGGGGACCTAATCTCTGGAAACACCATATATTTT
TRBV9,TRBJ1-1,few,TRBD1,CASSVEGAANTEAFF,TGTGCCAGCAGCGTAGAGGGGGCAGCGAACACTGAAGCTTTCTTT
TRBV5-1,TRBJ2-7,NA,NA,CASSVSSAIYEQYF,TGCGCCAGCAGCGTCTCTAGCGCGATCTACGAGCAGTACTTC
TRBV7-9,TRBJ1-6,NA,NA,CASRSEGNSPLHF,TGTGCCTCACGATCGGAGGGGAATTCACCCCTCCACTTT
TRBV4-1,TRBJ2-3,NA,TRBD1,CASSLDRGTDTQYF,TGCGCCAGCAGCCTGGACAGGGGCACAGATACGCAGTATTTT
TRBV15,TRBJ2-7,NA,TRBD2,CATSKSITGGFVGLSYEQYF,TGTGCCACCAGCAAGTCAATCACGGGGGGTTTCGTAGGTCTGTCCTACGAGCAGTACTTC
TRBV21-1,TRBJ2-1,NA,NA,CASSKLSLPVPEQFF,TGTGCCAGCAGCAAACTAAGTCTGCCGGTGCCTGAGCAGTTCTTC
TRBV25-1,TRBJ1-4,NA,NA,CASVDSSSTNEKLFF,TGTGCCAGCGTCGACAGCTCATCAACTAATGAAAAACTGTTTTTT
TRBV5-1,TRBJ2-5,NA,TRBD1,CASSLAPTGGGETQYF,TGCGCCAGCAGCTTGGCCCCGACAGGGGGTGGAGAGACCCAGTACTTC
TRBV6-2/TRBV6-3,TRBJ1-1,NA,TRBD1,CASSSPRDRESEAFF,TGTGCCAGCAGTTCCCCCCGGGACAGGGAATCTGAAGCTTTCTTT
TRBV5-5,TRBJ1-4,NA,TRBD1,CASSSTGTGGPANEKLFF,TGTGCCAGCAGCTCGACCGGGACAGGGGGACCAGCTAATGAAAAACTGTTTTTT
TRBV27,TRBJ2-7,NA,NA,CASSLYRDPKDYEQYF,TGTGCCAGCAGCCTATACAGGGATCCAAAGGACTACGAGCAGTACTTC
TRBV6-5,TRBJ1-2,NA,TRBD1,CASSQGAQGYTF,TGTGCCAGCAGTCAGGGGGCGCAAGGCTACACCTTC
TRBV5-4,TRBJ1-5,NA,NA,CASSPDSGSNQPQHF,TGTGCCAGCAGCCCGGACAGTGGTAGCAATCAGCCCCAGCATTTT
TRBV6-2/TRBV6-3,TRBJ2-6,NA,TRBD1,CASSPVPGQGTGANVLTF,TGTGCCAGCAGTCCAGTCCCGGGACAGGGAACAGGGGCCAACGTCCTGACTTTC
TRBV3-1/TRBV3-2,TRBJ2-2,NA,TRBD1,CASSPGTGETGELFF,TGTGCCAGCAGCCCTGGGACAGGGGAGACCGGGGAGCTGTTTTTT
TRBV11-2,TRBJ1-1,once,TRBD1,CASRLTGKLSAFF,TGTGCCAGCAGGCTGACAGGGAAGCTATCTGCTTTCTTT
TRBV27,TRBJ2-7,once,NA,CASSLIGYEQYF,TGTGCCAGCAGTTTGATCGGTTACGAGCAGTACTTC
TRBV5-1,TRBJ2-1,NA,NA,CASSHQSPYNEQFF,TGCGCCAGCAGCCACCAGTCCCCCTACAATGAGCAGTTCTTC
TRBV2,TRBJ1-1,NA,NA,CARSDRGNTEAFF,TGTGCCAGATCGGACCGGGGGAACACTGAAGCTTTCTTT
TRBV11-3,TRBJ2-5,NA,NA,CASSSTKQRRVGVPETQYF,TGTGCCAGCAGCTCAACTAAACAACGAAGGGTAGGGGTTCCCGAGACCCAGTACTTC
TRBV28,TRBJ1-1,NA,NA,CASSLSGGTEAFF,TGTGCCAGCAGTTTATCCGGGGGCACTGAAGCTTTCTTT
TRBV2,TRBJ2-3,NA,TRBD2,CASLGTSGVSDTQYF,TGTGCCAGCCTAGGGACTAGCGGGGTTTCAGATACGCAGTATTTT
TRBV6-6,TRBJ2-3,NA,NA,CASSQRTQGDTQYF,TGTGCCAGCAGTCAAAGGACTCAAGGAGATACGCAGTATTTT
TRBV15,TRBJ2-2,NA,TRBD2,CATSRAPGGGLTKRRTGELFF,TGTGCCACCAGCAGAGCCCCGGGGGGAGGGCTCACAAAAAGGCGAACCGGGGAGCTGTTTTTT
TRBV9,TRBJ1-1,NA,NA,CASSLDSSNTEAFF,TGTGCCAGCAGCCTCGACAGTTCGAACACTGAAGCTTTCTTT
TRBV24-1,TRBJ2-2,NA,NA,CATSDPGNTGELFF,TGTGCCACCAGTGATCCGGGGAACACCGGGGAGCTGTTTTTT
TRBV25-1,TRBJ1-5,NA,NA,CASSPTGNSNQPQHF,TGTGCCAGCAGTCCTACAGGGAATAGCAATCAGCCCCAGCATTTT
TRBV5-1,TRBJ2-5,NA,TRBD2,CASSLGTSGETQYF,TGCGCCAGCAGCTTGGGGACTAGCGGGGAGACCCAGTACTTC
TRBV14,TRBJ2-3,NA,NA,CASSQDLAGNPYF,TGTGCCAGCAGCCAAGATCTTGCGGGAAATCCGTATTTT
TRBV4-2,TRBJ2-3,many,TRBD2,CASSLAGGRGRYF,TGTGCCAGCAGCCTAGCGGGGGGGCGGGGGCGTTATTTT
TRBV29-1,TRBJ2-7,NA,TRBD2,CSVPLFPSGKGNEQYF,TGCAGCGTCCCCCTCTTTCCTAGCGGGAAGGGTAACGAGCAGTACTTC
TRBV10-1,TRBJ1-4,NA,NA,CASMQLLNEKLFF,TGCGCCAGCATGCAACTGCTTAATGAAAAACTGTTTTTT
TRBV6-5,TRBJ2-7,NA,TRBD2,CASSNGLDEQYF,TGTGCCAGCAGCAACGGACTAGACGAGCAGTACTTC